The rows below give T cell receptor beta chains drawn from one sample of a study of blood T cell repertoires in COVID-19. Assay used: immunoSEQ multiplex PCR; TCRdb lists only in-frame clones, some missing. The table has some 200,000 clones, roughly 84% seen once; the top ten hold about 11%. Source material: peripheral blood. These TCRs come from a woman of 80 years or more with COVID-19, enrolled during active disease. The CDR3 runs from the conserved cysteine through the conserved F or W. A D gene is named only where the DNA matches it firmly. Clone size is stated in some rows and not others, as once, few, many or a class when expanded.

abundance,v_gene,d_gene,j_gene,CDR3nt,CDR3aa
-,TRBV7-9,TRBD1,TRBJ2-7,TGTGCCAGCAGCCCGGGACAGGGAGGCGACGAGCAGTACTTC,CASSPGQGGDEQYF
-,TRBV19,TRBD1,TRBJ2-5,TGTGCCAGTAGTACTGGGACAGGTGGGAAGACCCAGTACTTC,CASSTGTGGKTQYF
-,TRBV5-6,-,TRBJ1-4,TGTGCCAGCAGCCCTATGGGGGGGCGCGATAATGAAAAACTGTTTTTT,CASSPMGGRDNEKLFF
-,TRBV19,TRBD1,TRBJ1-5,TGTGCCAGCAAGGACAGGGTGGGAAGCAATCAGCCCCAGCATTTT,CASKDRVGSNQPQHF
-,TRBV4-1,TRBD2,TRBJ2-1,TGCGCCAGCAGCCACCCTAGCGGGGGGTACAATGAGCAGTTCTTC,CASSHPSGGYNEQFF
once,TRBV10-2,-,TRBJ2-2,TGCGCCAGCTCGCCCCCAGGGCCCGGGGAGCTGTTTTTT,CASSPPGPGELFF
-,TRBV6-5,-,TRBJ1-1,TGTGCCAGCAGTTTTTCGGGGAACACTGAAGCTTTCTTT,CASSFSGNTEAFF
-,TRBV18,-,TRBJ1-5,TGTGCCAGCTCACCGGCAAGTCAGCCCCAGCATTTT,CASSPASQPQHF
-,TRBV9,TRBD1,TRBJ1-2,TGTGCCAGCAGCGTAGAAGAGGGACCGGACAGGGGTGGCTACACCTTC,CASSVEEGPDRGGYTF
-,TRBV5-8,TRBD1,TRBJ2-1,TGTGCCAGCAGTCGGACAGGGTCCTACAATGAGCAGTTCTTC,CASSRTGSYNEQFF
-,TRBV19,-,TRBJ2-2,TGTGCCAGTTCCTCCGGCAGGGCGGTTGAGAACACCGGGGAGCTGTTTTTT,CASSSGRAVENTGELFF
once,TRBV29-1,TRBD1,TRBJ1-1,TGCAGCGTCCACAGGGGGAGAGGCACTGAAGCTTTCTTT,CSVHRGRGTEAFF
-,TRBV11-3,-,TRBJ2-1,TGTGCCAGCAGCTTACCCGCAGGGGACGATGAGCAGTTCTTC,CASSLPAGDDEQFF
-,TRBV6-5,-,TRBJ2-3,TGTGCCAGCAGCGGGACGGAGGGAACGCAGTATTTT,CASSGTEGTQYF
-,TRBV4-2,TRBD2,TRBJ2-1,TGTGCCAGCAGCCACCCCAAAGAAGCCGGGACTAGCGGGGGTAATGAGCAGTTCTTC,CASSHPKEAGTSGGNEQFF
-,TRBV28,-,TRBJ1-5,TGTGCCAGCAGTGGGTTAACTGGACAGCAAAGCAATCAGCCCCAGCATTTT,CASSGLTGQQSNQPQHF
once,TRBV9,TRBD1,TRBJ2-2,TGTGCCAGCAGTCACTCACAGGGGTTCAGCGGGGAGCTGTTTTTT,CASSHSQGFSGELFF
-,TRBV14,TRBD1,TRBJ2-1,TGTGCCACCAAGCTCGGACAGGGCCGCAATGAGCAGTTCTTC,CATKLGQGRNEQFF
-,TRBV29-1,-,TRBJ1-2,TGCAGCGTGCGGCAGACCCTCGGCGGCTACACCTTC,CSVRQTLGGYTF
-,TRBV5-6,-,TRBJ1-6,TGTGCCAGCAGCCCGGGGATTTCACCCCTCCACTTT,CASSPGISPLHF
-,TRBV6-1,-,TRBJ2-1,TGTGCCAGCAGTGAAGCTGACATGTCGGACAGTTATTACAATGAGCAGTTCTTC,CASSEADMSDSYYNEQFF
-,TRBV7-3,TRBD1,TRBJ2-2,TGTGCCAGCAGCTCGGGACAGGGAATCAACACCGGGGAGCTGTTTTTT,CASSSGQGINTGELFF
-,TRBV6-1,-,TRBJ2-7,TGTGCCAGCAGTGACAACAGGTACGAGCAGTACTTC,CASSDNRYEQYF
-,TRBV11-2,TRBD2,TRBJ2-2,TGTGCCAGCAGCTTAGATCACCTAGCGGCGAACACCGGGGAGCTGTTTTTT,CASSLDHLAANTGELFF
few,TRBV5-1,TRBD1,TRBJ1-1,TGCGCCAGCAGCTCGGACAGGGGATACACTGAAGCTTTCTTT,CASSSDRGYTEAFF
-,TRBV3-1/TRBV3-2,TRBD1,TRBJ2-3,TGTGCCAGCAGCCAAGGGAGGACAGGTGCGGTTAAGCAGTATTTT,CASSQGRTGAVKQYF
-,TRBV5-4,-,TRBJ1-1,TGTGCCAGCAGGGAGCAGGGAATGAACACTGAAGCTTTCTTT,CASREQGMNTEAFF
-,TRBV4-1,TRBD2,TRBJ2-5,TGCGCCAGCAGTAGCGGGGGGGCCGGTGAGACCCAGTACTTC,CASSSGGAGETQYF
once,TRBV13,-,TRBJ2-1,TGTGCCAGCAGCATACGGGGGTCCTACAATGAGCAGTTCTTC,CASSIRGSYNEQFF
-,TRBV11-3,-,TRBJ2-1,TGTGCCAGCAGCTTGGGCAGGATCTCCTACAATGAGCAGTTCTTC,CASSLGRISYNEQFF
-,TRBV18,TRBD1,TRBJ2-1,TGTGCCAGCTCACCGAGCCGGGACAGGATGAACAATGAGCAGTTCTTC,CASSPSRDRMNNEQFF
-,TRBV6-5,-,TRBJ1-3,TGTGCCAGCAGTTACTCGTCAGGGAATGTTAACACCATATATTTT,CASSYSSGNVNTIYF
-,TRBV27,-,TRBJ2-3,TGTGCCAGCAGTTTATCCGGGACAAGGAGTAGCACAGATACGCAGTATTTT,CASSLSGTRSSTDTQYF
-,TRBV18,-,TRBJ1-1,TGTGCCAGCTCACCCCCTCAGGGGTTGGTCACTGAAGCTTTCTTT,CASSPPQGLVTEAFF
-,TRBV6-5,-,TRBJ1-3,TGTGCCAGCAGCCGAACAGAAGGCGGAAACACCATATATTTT,CASSRTEGGNTIYF
-,TRBV5-4,TRBD1,TRBJ1-2,TGTGCCAGCAGCCCGGGACAGGGCAACTATGGCTACACCTTC,CASSPGQGNYGYTF
-,TRBV7-2,TRBD2,TRBJ2-2,TGTGCCAGCAGCTTCTCTAGCGGCACCGGGGAGCTGTTTTTT,CASSFSSGTGELFF
-,TRBV6-5,TRBD1,TRBJ1-2,TGTGCCAGCAGTTACCTGGGGACAGGGGTTACTGGCTACACCTTC,CASSYLGTGVTGYTF
-,TRBV7-2,TRBD2,TRBJ2-5,TGTGCCAGCAGTCGACCGGGACTAGCGGATAAGACCCAGTACTTC,CASSRPGLADKTQYF
-,TRBV7-2,-,TRBJ1-2,TGTGCCAGCAGCTTAGTAGTAGTAGGGGCGGATGGCTACACCTTC,CASSLVVVGADGYTF
-,TRBV2,TRBD1,TRBJ2-1,TGTGCCAGCGTGACAGGGGGCTACAATGAGCAGTTCTTC,CASVTGGYNEQFF
-,TRBV28,TRBD1,TRBJ2-5,TGTGCCAGCAGGAAACGGGACAGGGCCCAAGAGACCCAGTACTTC,CASRKRDRAQETQYF